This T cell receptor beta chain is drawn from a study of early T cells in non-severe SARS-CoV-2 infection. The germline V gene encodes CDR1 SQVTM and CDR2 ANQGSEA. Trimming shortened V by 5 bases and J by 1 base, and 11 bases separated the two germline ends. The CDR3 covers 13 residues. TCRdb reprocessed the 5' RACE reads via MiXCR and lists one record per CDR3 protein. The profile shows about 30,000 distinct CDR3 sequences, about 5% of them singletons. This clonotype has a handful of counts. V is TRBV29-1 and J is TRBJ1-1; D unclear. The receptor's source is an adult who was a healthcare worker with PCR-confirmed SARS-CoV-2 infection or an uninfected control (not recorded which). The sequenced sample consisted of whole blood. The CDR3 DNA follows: TGCAGCGTTCAAGCCATGACGAACACTGAAGCTTTCTTT. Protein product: CSVQAMTNTEAFF. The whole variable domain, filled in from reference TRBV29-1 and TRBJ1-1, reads SAVISQKPSRDICQRGTSLTIQCQVDSQVTMMFWYRQQPGQSLTLIATANQGSEATYESGFVIDKFPISRPNLTFSTLTVSNMSPEDSSIYLCSVQAMTNTEAFFGQGTRLTVV.